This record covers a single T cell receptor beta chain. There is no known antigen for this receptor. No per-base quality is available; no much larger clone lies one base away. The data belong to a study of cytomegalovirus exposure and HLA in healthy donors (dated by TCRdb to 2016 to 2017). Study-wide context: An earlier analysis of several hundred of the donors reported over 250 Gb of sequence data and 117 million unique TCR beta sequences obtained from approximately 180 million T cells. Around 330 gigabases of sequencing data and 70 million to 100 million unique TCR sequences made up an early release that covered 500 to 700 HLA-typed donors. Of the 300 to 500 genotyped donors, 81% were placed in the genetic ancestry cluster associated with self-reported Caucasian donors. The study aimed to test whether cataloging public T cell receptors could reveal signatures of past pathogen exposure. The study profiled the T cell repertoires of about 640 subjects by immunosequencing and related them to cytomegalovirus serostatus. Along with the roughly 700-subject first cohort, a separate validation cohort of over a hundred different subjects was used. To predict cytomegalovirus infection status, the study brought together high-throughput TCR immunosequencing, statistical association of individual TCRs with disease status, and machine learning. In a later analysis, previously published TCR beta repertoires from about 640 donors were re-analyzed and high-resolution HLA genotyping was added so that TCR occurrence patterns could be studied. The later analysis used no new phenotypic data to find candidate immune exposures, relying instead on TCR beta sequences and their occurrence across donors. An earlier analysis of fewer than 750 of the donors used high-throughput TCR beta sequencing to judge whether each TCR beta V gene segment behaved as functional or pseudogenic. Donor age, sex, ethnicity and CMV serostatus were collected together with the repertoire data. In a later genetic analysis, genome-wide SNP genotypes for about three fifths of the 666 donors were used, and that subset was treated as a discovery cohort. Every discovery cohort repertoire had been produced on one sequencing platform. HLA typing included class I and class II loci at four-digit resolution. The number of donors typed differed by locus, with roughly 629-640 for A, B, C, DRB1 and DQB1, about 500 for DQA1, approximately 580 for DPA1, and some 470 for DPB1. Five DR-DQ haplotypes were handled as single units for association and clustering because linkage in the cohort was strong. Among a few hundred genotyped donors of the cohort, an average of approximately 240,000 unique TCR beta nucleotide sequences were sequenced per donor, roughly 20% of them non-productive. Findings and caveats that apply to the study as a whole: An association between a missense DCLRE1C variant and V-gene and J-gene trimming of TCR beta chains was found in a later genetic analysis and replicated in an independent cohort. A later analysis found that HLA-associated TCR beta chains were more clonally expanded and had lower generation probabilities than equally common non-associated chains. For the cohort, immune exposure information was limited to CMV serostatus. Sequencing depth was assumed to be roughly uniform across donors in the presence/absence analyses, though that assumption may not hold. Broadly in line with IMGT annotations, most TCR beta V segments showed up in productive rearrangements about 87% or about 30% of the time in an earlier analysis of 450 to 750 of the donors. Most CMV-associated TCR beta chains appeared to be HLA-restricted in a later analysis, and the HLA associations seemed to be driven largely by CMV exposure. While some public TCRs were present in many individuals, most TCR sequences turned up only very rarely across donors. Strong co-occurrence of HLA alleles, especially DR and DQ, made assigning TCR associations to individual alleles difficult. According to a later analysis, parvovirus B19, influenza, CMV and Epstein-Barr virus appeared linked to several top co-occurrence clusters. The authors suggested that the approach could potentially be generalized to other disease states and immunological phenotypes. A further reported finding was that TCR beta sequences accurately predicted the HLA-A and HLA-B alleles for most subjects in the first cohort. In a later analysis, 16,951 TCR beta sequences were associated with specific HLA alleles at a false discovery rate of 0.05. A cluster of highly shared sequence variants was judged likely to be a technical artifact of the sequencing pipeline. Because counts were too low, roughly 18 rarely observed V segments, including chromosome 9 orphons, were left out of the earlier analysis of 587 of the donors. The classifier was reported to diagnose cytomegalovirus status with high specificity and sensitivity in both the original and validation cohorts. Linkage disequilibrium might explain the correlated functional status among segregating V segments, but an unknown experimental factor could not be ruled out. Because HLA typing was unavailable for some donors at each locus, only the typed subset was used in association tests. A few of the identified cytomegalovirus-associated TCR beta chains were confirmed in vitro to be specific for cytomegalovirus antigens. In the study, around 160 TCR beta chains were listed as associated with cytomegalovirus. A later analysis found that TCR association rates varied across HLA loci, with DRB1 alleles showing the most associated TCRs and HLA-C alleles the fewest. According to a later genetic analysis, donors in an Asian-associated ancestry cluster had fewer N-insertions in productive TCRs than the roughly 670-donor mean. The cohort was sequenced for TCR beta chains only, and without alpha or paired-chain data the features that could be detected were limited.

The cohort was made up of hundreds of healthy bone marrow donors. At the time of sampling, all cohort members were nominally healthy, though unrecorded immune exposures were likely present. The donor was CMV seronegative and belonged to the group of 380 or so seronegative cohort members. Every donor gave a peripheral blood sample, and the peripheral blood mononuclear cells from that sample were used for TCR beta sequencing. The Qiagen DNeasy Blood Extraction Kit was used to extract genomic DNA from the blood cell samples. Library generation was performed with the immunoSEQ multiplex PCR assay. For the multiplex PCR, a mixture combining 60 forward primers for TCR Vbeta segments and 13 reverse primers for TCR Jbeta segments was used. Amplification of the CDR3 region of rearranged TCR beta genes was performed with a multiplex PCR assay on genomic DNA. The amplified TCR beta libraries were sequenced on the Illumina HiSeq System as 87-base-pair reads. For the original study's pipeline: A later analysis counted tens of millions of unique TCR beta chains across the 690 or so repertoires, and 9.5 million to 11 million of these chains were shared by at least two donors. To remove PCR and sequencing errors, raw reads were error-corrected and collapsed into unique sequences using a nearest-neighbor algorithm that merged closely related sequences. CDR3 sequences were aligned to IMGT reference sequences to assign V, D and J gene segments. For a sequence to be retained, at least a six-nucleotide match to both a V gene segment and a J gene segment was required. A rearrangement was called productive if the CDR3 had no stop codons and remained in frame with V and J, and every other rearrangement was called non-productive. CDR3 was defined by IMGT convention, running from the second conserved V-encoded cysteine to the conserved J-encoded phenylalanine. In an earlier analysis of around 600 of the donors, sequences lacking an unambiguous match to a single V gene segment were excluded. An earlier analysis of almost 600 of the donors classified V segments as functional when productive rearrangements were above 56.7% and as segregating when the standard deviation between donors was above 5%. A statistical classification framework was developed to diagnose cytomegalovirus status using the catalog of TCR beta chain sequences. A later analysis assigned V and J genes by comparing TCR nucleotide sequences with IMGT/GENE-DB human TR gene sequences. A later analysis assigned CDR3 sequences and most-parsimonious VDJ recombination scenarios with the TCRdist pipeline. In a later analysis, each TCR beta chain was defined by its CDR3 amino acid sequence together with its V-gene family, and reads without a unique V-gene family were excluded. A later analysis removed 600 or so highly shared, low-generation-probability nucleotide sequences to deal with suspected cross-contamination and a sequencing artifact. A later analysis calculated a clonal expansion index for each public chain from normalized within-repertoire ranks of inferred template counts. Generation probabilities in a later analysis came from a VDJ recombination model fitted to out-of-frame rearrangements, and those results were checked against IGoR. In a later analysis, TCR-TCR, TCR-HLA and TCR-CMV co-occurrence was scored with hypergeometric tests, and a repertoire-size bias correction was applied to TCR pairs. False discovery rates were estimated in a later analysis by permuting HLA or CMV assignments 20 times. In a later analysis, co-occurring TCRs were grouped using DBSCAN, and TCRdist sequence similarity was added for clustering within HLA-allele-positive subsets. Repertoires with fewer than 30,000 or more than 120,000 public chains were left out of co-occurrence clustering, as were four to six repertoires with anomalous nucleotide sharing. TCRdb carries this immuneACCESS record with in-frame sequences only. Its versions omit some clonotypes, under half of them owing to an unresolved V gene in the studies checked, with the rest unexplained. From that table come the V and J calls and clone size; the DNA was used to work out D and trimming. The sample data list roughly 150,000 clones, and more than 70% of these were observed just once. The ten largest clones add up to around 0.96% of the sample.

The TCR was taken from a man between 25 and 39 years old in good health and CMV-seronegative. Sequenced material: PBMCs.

The DNA is as follows: TGTGCCAGCAGTCAACCGGGACAGGGAACCTACGAGCAGTACTTC. Its protein is CASSQPGQGTYEQYF. Recombination connected TRBV6-6 to TRBJ2-7, with 9 junctional bases fitting TRBD1. As encoded in the germline V gene (reference sequence), CDR1 is MNHNY while CDR2 is SVGAGI. The CDR3 has 15 amino acids, counting the end cysteine and phenylalanine. Only the CDR3 part of the read is kept: 45 bases, read in frame from the first base. V ends up 5 bases short and J 2 bases short, with an unmatched junction base count of 7.